The T cell receptor (beta chain) under discussion was sequenced for a study of regulatory T cells in long-lasting Graves disease. The V and J ends lost 7 bases and 4 bases, in that order; junction bases with no gene match: 17. CDR1 and CDR2 from the germline V gene are KGHSY and FQNENV. The CDR3 extends over 17 amino acids. Study-wide results and caveats: Newly diagnosed Graves' patients exceeded persistent ones in TCR diversity. Among samples with persistent disease, TRBV28, TRBJ1-2 and TRBJ2-5 were favored.

The time point is: persistent/refractory GD, antithyroid drugs over 5 years with positive TRAb. With RNA extracted from PBMCs as input, the TCR library was made. Remarks on this clonotype: The antigen remains unidentified.

Building of the TCR beta libraries involved iRepertoire HTBI primers and Arm-PCR of CDR3 regions. TCRdb called the multiplex PCR reads again in MiXCR, with one record for every CDR3 protein. The sample lists about 430,000 distinct CDR3 sequences; approximately 22% were seen once. Source: peripheral blood mononuclear cells (PBMCs), taken when the disease was refractory, from a patient treated with antithyroid drugs. The chain couples TRBV16 to TRBJ2-5; the match to TRBD2 covers 8 bases. This clonotype originated in a female donor with Graves disease. The CDR3 DNA reads TGTGCCAGCAACCTTCAAGGCCCGGGAGGGAAGATAGAGACCCAGTACTTC. Amino acids: CASNLQGPGGKIETQYF. The entire variable domain, with the rest obtained from reference TRBV16 and TRBJ2-5, is as follows: GEEVAQTPKHLVRGEGQKAKLYCAPIKGHSYVFWYQQVLKNEFKFLISFQNENVFDETGMPKERFSAKCLPNSPCSLEIQATKLEDSAVYFCASNLQGPGGKIETQYFGPGTRLLVL.